This T cell receptor (beta chain) was captured by sequencing in a study of CD8 T cells in ankylosing spondylitis. This clonotype occurred a few times. Its target is unknown. Study-wide points: Clones linked to disease were reported to show significant enrichment in matched ankylosing spondylitis synovial fluid. Disease-linked clones were found to be CD8+ and relatively rare in peripheral blood. Among TCR beta sequences, a motif of under 10 highly homologous variants appeared characteristic of ankylosing spondylitis blood.

The TCR beta libraries were generated through quantitative 5'-RACE incorporating molecular barcodes. TCRdb reprocessed the 5' RACE reads with MiXCR, giving one entry per CDR3 protein. The sample yields hundreds of thousands of distinct CDR3 sequences, approximately 10% seen once. V gave up 1 base and J gave up 7 bases, with 21 bases separating them. This CDR3 is 16 amino acids long. The V gene's germline CDR1 is SGDLS and CDR2 YYNGEE. Sequencing was performed on blood, either unsorted or a sorted T cell fraction (not recorded which). The chain uses TRBV9 and TRBJ2-7; possible D gene TRBD2, 6 bases. The TCR comes from a male donor with ankylosing spondylitis. This CDR3 reads CASSVIPGAQSEEQYF. CDR3 bases: TGTGCCAGCAGCGTAATCCCGGGAGCCCAATCGGAAGAGCAGTACTTC.